This is a list of T cell receptor beta chains from one sample in a study of neurological immune-mediated disorders. TCRdb called the 5' RACE reads again in MiXCR, with one record for every CDR3 protein. In the table there are 55,000 to 65,000 distinct CDR3 sequences, nearly 10% of which are singletons. The sample was PBMCs. The receptors shown here come from a man younger than 45 in good health. Both conserved end residues are part of each CDR3. D genes are given only for firm matches. A clone size is listed for some rows: how often the clone was seen (once, few, many), or a class if it is expanded.

CDR3aa: CSVRADTQYF; CDR3nt: TGCAGCGTACGGGCAGATACGCAGTATTTT; j_gene: TRBJ2-3; v_gene: TRBV29-1; abundance: many; d_gene: -
CDR3aa: CASSFPGSAYEQYF; CDR3nt: TGTGCCAGCAGCTTCCCGGGCTCTGCCTACGAGCAGTACTTC; j_gene: TRBJ2-7; v_gene: TRBV7-9; abundance: many; d_gene: -
CDR3aa: CASMSGEQQTKNKETQYF; CDR3nt: TGCGCCAGCATGAGTGGGGAACAGCAGACTAAAAATAAAGAGACCCAGTACTTC; j_gene: TRBJ2-5; v_gene: TRBV5-1; abundance: many; d_gene: -
CDR3aa: CSADGGLQDTQYF; CDR3nt: TGCAGTGCCGACGGGGGACTTCAAGATACGCAGTATTTT; j_gene: TRBJ2-3; v_gene: TRBV20-1; abundance: many; d_gene: -
CDR3aa: CASAFSKGDTQYF; CDR3nt: TGTGCCAGCGCCTTTAGTAAGGGGGATACCCAGTACTTC; j_gene: TRBJ2-5; v_gene: TRBV12-3/TRBV12-4; abundance: -; d_gene: -
CDR3aa: CASRSQGLYEQYF; CDR3nt: TGTGCCAGCAGATCCCAGGGCTTATACGAGCAGTACTTC; j_gene: TRBJ2-7; v_gene: TRBV28; abundance: many; d_gene: -
CDR3aa: CASNKGQGNTEAFF; CDR3nt: TGTGCCAGCAATAAGGGACAGGGGAACACTGAAGCTTTCTTT; j_gene: TRBJ1-1; v_gene: TRBV6-5; abundance: many; d_gene: TRBD1
CDR3aa: CASSTPILWNEQFF; CDR3nt: TGTGCCAGCAGTACCCCGATCCTTTGGAATGAGCAGTTCTTC; j_gene: TRBJ2-1; v_gene: TRBV6-2/TRBV6-3; abundance: many; d_gene: -
CDR3aa: CASSLRGQETQYF; CDR3nt: TGTGCCAGCAGCCTCAGGGGTCAAGAGACCCAGTACTTC; j_gene: TRBJ2-5; v_gene: TRBV11-1; abundance: many; d_gene: -
CDR3aa: CASSQGGLNEKLFF; CDR3nt: TGTGCCAGCAGCCAAGGGGGCCTTAATGAAAAACTGTTTTTT; j_gene: TRBJ1-4; v_gene: TRBV7-2; abundance: many; d_gene: TRBD1
CDR3aa: CASSPPAGRETQYF; CDR3nt: TGTGCCAGCAGCCCGCCAGCGGGAAGGGAGACCCAGTACTTC; j_gene: TRBJ2-5; v_gene: TRBV28; abundance: many; d_gene: TRBD2
CDR3aa: CSARTGLAGVRAKNIQYF; CDR3nt: TGCAGTGCTAGGACAGGACTAGCGGGAGTACGGGCCAAAAACATTCAGTACTTC; j_gene: TRBJ2-4; v_gene: TRBV20-1; abundance: many; d_gene: TRBD2
CDR3aa: CASSQVVSTSMHEQFF; CDR3nt: TGTGCCAGCAGCCAAGTTGTCTCGACTAGTATGCATGAGCAGTTCTTC; j_gene: TRBJ2-1; v_gene: TRBV3-1; abundance: many; d_gene: -
CDR3aa: CASSSGTGGMFYGYTF; CDR3nt: TGTGCCAGCAGTTCTGGGACAGGGGGCATGTTCTATGGCTACACCTTC; j_gene: TRBJ1-2; v_gene: TRBV6-5; abundance: many; d_gene: TRBD1
CDR3aa: CSATLTGGPEAFF; CDR3nt: TGCAGTGCTACACTTACGGGGGGCCCTGAAGCTTTCTTT; j_gene: TRBJ1-1; v_gene: TRBV20-1; abundance: -; d_gene: -
CDR3aa: CSAFPRTATYEQYF; CDR3nt: TGCAGTGCTTTCCCCCGGACTGCTACCTACGAGCAGTACTTC; j_gene: TRBJ2-7; v_gene: TRBV20-1; abundance: many; d_gene: -
CDR3aa: CASRVAQGYEQYF; CDR3nt: TGTGCCAGCAGAGTGGCTCAAGGCTACGAGCAGTACTTC; j_gene: TRBJ2-7; v_gene: TRBV27; abundance: many; d_gene: -
CDR3aa: CASSQTGTGRTGELFF; CDR3nt: TGTGCCAGCAGTCAAACCGGGACAGGACGTACCGGGGAGCTGTTTTTT; j_gene: TRBJ2-2; v_gene: TRBV28; abundance: many; d_gene: TRBD1
CDR3aa: CASNLGATDTQYF; CDR3nt: TGTGCCAGCAACTTAGGGGCCACAGATACGCAGTATTTT; j_gene: TRBJ2-3; v_gene: TRBV6-5; abundance: many; d_gene: -
CDR3aa: CASSLMTVSYEKYF; CDR3nt: TGTGCCAGCAGCTTAATGACGGTCTCCTACGAGAAGTACTTC; j_gene: TRBJ2-7; v_gene: TRBV12-3/TRBV12-4; abundance: -; d_gene: -
CDR3aa: CASSLGAANTEAFF; CDR3nt: TGTGCCAGCAGCTTAGGAGCCGCGAACACTGAAGCTTTCTTT; j_gene: TRBJ1-1; v_gene: TRBV7-2; abundance: many; d_gene: -
CDR3aa: CASSSFRPGGRSQPQHF; CDR3nt: TGTGCCAGCAGCTCCTTTCGGCCAGGGGGAAGGAGCCAGCCCCAGCATTTT; j_gene: TRBJ1-5; v_gene: TRBV7-8; abundance: -; d_gene: TRBD1
CDR3aa: CASSPPVPTEAFF; CDR3nt: TGCGCCAGCAGCCCTCCGGTCCCGACTGAAGCTTTCTTT; j_gene: TRBJ1-1; v_gene: TRBV5-1; abundance: many; d_gene: -
CDR3aa: CASSSGQGIPWETQYF; CDR3nt: TGTGCCAGCAGCTCCGGACAGGGCATCCCCTGGGAGACCCAGTACTTC; j_gene: TRBJ2-5; v_gene: TRBV7-8; abundance: many; d_gene: TRBD1
CDR3aa: CSASPVGSYTGELFF; CDR3nt: TGCTCCGCCAGTCCAGTCGGGAGCTACACCGGGGAGCTGTTTTTT; j_gene: TRBJ2-2; v_gene: TRBV29-1; abundance: many; d_gene: -
CDR3aa: CASSSGRDNEQFF; CDR3nt: TGTGCCAGCAGCTCCGGACGAGACAATGAGCAGTTCTTC; j_gene: TRBJ2-1; v_gene: TRBV7-9; abundance: many; d_gene: -
CDR3aa: CASSQGLAGGPETDTQYF; CDR3nt: TGTGCCAGCAGCCAAGGACTAGCGGGAGGGCCGGAGACAGATACGCAGTATTTT; j_gene: TRBJ2-3; v_gene: TRBV4-2; abundance: many; d_gene: TRBD2
CDR3aa: CASSFTGDAYEQYF; CDR3nt: TGCGCCAGCAGCTTCACAGGGGACGCATACGAGCAGTACTTC; j_gene: TRBJ2-7; v_gene: TRBV5-1; abundance: many; d_gene: TRBD1
CDR3aa: CSARDGQGRGDEQYF; CDR3nt: TGCAGTGCTAGAGATGGACAGGGCAGAGGGGACGAGCAGTACTTC; j_gene: TRBJ2-7; v_gene: TRBV20-1; abundance: -; d_gene: TRBD1
CDR3aa: CASSVAGTLNEQFF; CDR3nt: TGCGCCAGCAGCGTCGCCGGGACTCTTAATGAGCAGTTCTTC; j_gene: TRBJ2-1; v_gene: TRBV5-1; abundance: many; d_gene: -
CDR3aa: CASSLLFQASGGANVLTF; CDR3nt: TGTGCCAGCAGTTTATTATTCCAGGCCTCCGGGGGGGCCAACGTCCTGACTTTC; j_gene: TRBJ2-6; v_gene: TRBV28; abundance: many; d_gene: -
CDR3aa: CSASGQGYGYTF; CDR3nt: TGCAGTGCTAGTGGACAGGGCTATGGCTACACCTTC; j_gene: TRBJ1-2; v_gene: TRBV20-1; abundance: many; d_gene: TRBD1
CDR3aa: CASRTGTSGRPTTYEQYF; CDR3nt: TGCGCCAGCAGAACCGGGACTAGCGGGAGGCCCACGACCTACGAGCAGTACTTC; j_gene: TRBJ2-7; v_gene: TRBV10-2; abundance: many; d_gene: TRBD2
CDR3aa: CAISEDGLGSDQYF; CDR3nt: TGTGCCATCAGTGAGGACGGGTTAGGGAGTGACCAGTATTTC; j_gene: TRBJ2-7; v_gene: TRBV10-3; abundance: once; d_gene: -
CDR3aa: CASSRAGARDEQFF; CDR3nt: TGCGCCAGCAGTAGGGCGGGAGCCCGGGATGAGCAGTTCTTC; j_gene: TRBJ2-1; v_gene: TRBV5-1; abundance: medium-sized; d_gene: TRBD2